These 15 T cell receptor beta chains were all obtained from the same sample, sequenced in a study of T cell repertoires in cytomegalovirus infection. Antigens of these TCRs are unknown. TCRdb analysed the reads with MiXCR anew, one entry per CDR3 protein. Of 44,000 or so distinct CDR3 sequences detected, roughly 22% appear once; the ten largest clones hold about 87%. This specimen consisted of CD8+ T cells from cultured PBMCs, obtained from culture after CMV antigen stimulation. The origin of the receptors is a human donor in good health (CMV status not recorded). Some clones in this sample may be carry-over from other donors' samples.

This chain joins TRBV7-3 and TRBJ2-2; tentatively, D is TRBD1 or TRBD2 (6 bases each). CDR1 and CDR2 from the germline V gene are SGHTA and FQGTGA. V lost 6 bases to trimming and J lost 5 bases, with 19 bases between them. CDR3 length: 16 amino acids. CDR3 sequence reads: CASSDLGGYRTGELFF. Here the CDR3 DNA reads TGTGCCAGCAGTGACCTCGGGGGCTACAGGACCGGGGAGCTGTTTTTT.

The J gene is TRBJ2-5, the V gene TRBV6-1, with TRBD2 matching over 13 bases. The trim removed 2 bases at V and 5 bases at J, leaving 8 bases unmatched. This CDR3 spans 17 amino acids. Germline V gene sequence: CDR1 MNHNS, CDR2 SASEGT. For the CDR3, the DNA is TGTGCCAGCAGTGAACTGACTAGCGGGGGGTCTTGGGAGACCCAGTACTTC. Its translation: CASSELTSGGSWETQYF.

This chain links TRBV12-3 or TRBV12-4 with TRBJ1-1; 7 nucleotides line up with TRBD1. The CDR3 spans 17 residues. The ends lost 4 bases at V and 1 base at J; junction bases unmatched: 12. The CDR3 DNA reads as TGTGCCAGCAGTTCTAGTGCCGACAGGGTTGAGAACACTGAAGCTTTCTTT. Its protein product is CASSSSADRVENTEAFF.

The chain couples TRBV7-9 to TRBJ2-1, with 7 bases fitting TRBD1. V shed 2 bases, J shed 6 bases, and the junction held 4 bases outside the gene matches. Germline CDR1 SEHNR, CDR2 FQNEAQ (reference sequence). The CDR3 is 14 amino acids. The CDR3 DNA reads as TGTGCCAGCAGCTTATCGGCAGGGGGCAATGAGCAGTTCTTC. Protein product: CASSLSAGGNEQFF.

This clonotype showed up many times. The gene calls are TRBV7-2 and TRBJ1-1; 7 positions match TRBD1. V trimming: 3 bases; J trimming: 4 bases; junction bases outside the gene matches: 8. The CDR3 length is 15 residues. Germline V gene data show CDR1 as SGHTA and CDR2 as FQGNSA. CDR3 bases: TGTGCCAGCAGCTTCAAGACAGGGCGGGTCACTGAAGCTTTCTTT. Translated, it gives CASSFKTGRVTEAFF.

Ten or more counts support this clonotype. The V and J genes are TRBV7-2 and TRBJ1-6; D gene uncertain. The CDR3 loop spans 16 amino acids. V lost 5 bases to trimming and J lost 0 bases, with 11 bases between them. CDR1 is SGHTA, CDR2 FQGNSA, per germline. The CDR3 protein is CASSRDGSSYNSPLHF. The DNA of the CDR3 is TGTGCCAGCAGCCGCGACGGCAGCTCCTATAATTCACCCCTCCACTTT.

This chain joins TRBV10-3 and TRBJ2-7; TRBD1 matches 7 bases. Trimming removed 6 bases from V and 3 bases from J; junction bases left unmatched: 14. Looked up from germline, CDR1 is ENHRY and CDR2 is SYGVKD. This CDR3 has 16 residues. CDR3 sequence (DNA): TGTGCCATCAGCCAACCTCCGGGACAGACGAACTACGAGCAGTACTTC. It encodes CAISQPPGQTNYEQYF.

This clonotype was observed a handful of times. This chain uses TRBV12-3 or TRBV12-4 with TRBJ2-3; D is unresolved. Trimming took 2 bases from V and 4 from J, leaving 4 bases between them. The CDR3 spans 12 residues. CDR3: CASSLRADTQYF. The CDR3 DNA follows: TGTGCCAGCAGTTTAAGGGCAGATACGCAGTATTTT.

This clonotype was seen once. This CDR3 is CASSARTGSTGELFF. CDR3 nucleotide sequence: TGTGCCAGCAGCGCTCGGACAGGGAGCACCGGGGAGCTGTTTTTT. This chain links TRBV7-9 with TRBJ2-2, with 8 bases fitting TRBD1. The CDR3 has 15 amino acids. CDR1 is SEHNR, CDR2 FQNEAQ, per germline (reference sequence). V shed 5 bases and J 4 bases; nucleotides not matched to a gene: 6.

The chain has TRBV24-1 and TRBJ2-7; TRBD1 agrees at 7 bases. The CDR3 consists of 13 residues. CDR1 and CDR2 from the germline V gene are KGHDR and SFDVKD. J lost 3 bases, V lost 7 bases, and 5 bases had no gene match. The chain's CDR3 is CATSDTGDYEQYF. DNA of the CDR3: TGTGCCACCAGCGACACAGGGGACTACGAGCAGTACTTC.

Only one count was recorded for this clonotype. Relative to the germline gene, one junction end is altered; a read error may explain this. The chain has TRBV7-2 and TRBJ2-5, with 8 bases matching TRBD2. The CDR3 is 13 amino acids. CDR1 is SGHTA, CDR2 FQGNSA, per germline. DNA of the CDR3: TGTGCCAGCAGCTTATGGCGGGGGGAGATCCAGTACTTC. It encodes CASSLWRGEIQYF.

The chain links TRBV20-1 to TRBJ1-1; no definite D call. The germline V gene has CDR1 DFQATT and CDR2 SNEGSKA (reference sequence). The CDR3 has 13 residues. Trimming took 1 base from V and 4 from J, leaving 10 bases between them. The CDR3 sequence: CSARVFLGTEAFF. The CDR3 DNA follows: TGCAGTGCTAGAGTGTTTCTGGGCACTGAAGCTTTCTTT.

The genes are TRBV7-2 and TRBJ2-1, with D possibly being TRBD2 (5 bases). CDR3 length equals 13 residues. CDR1 is SGHTA and CDR2 is FQGNSA in the germline V gene. The V end was cut by 4 bases, the J end by 6 bases, with 10 bases between. CDR3 in amino acids: CASSSPEGNEQFF. The CDR3, as DNA: TGTGCCAGCAGCTCACCCGAGGGCAATGAGCAGTTCTTC.

The V call is TRBV19, the J call TRBJ1-5; D gene ambiguous. Per the germline V gene, CDR1 is LNHDA and CDR2 is SQIVND (reference sequence). The V end lost 5 bases, the J end lost 2 bases, and 16 bases lay between the germline ends. This CDR3 region has 16 residues. The CDR3: CASSPREIYGNQPQHF. The CDR3 DNA reads TGTGCCAGTAGTCCACGAGAAATATACGGCAATCAGCCCCAGCATTTT.

The rearrangement uses TRBV29-1 and TRBJ1-4; no clear D. Trimming stripped 3 bases from V and 8 bases from J, with 13 bases between. The CDR3 has 13 amino acids. Germline assignment: CDR1 SQVTM and CDR2 ANQGSEA. The CDR3 reads CSVEHGIGEKLFF. The CDR3 DNA reads as TGCAGCGTTGAGCATGGGATTGGGGAAAAACTGTTTTTT.